This T cell receptor (beta chain) derives from a study of long-term antiretroviral therapy in people with HIV. Survey-level resolution applied to immunoSEQ assay v3.0. Sequencing used immunoSEQ multiplex PCR; TCRdb keeps in-frame clones, though not all of them. Here the sample spans 15,000 to 20,000 clones, approximately 96% being singletons. The CDR3 has 14 amino acids. The V end was cut by 3 bases, the J end by 5 bases, with 13 bases between. Germline V CDR1 and CDR2: MDHEN, SYDVKM. Specimen: unsorted PBMCs, collected around 10 years after starting antiretroviral therapy. The clonotype comes from a man aged 25 to 45 with HIV. The V gene is TRBV28, the J gene TRBJ1-1; D is possibly TRBD1 (5 bases). CDR3 sequence (DNA): TGTGCCAGCAGTTTGGCAGGGATGGGAACTGAAGCTTTCTTT. This translates into CASSLAGMGTEAFF. Based on the CDR3 plus reference TRBV28 and TRBJ1-1, the full variable domain is DVKVTQSSRYLVKRTGEKVFLECVQDMDHENMFWYRQDPGLGLRLIYFSYDVKMKEKGDIPEGYSVSREKKERFSLILESASTNQTSMYLCASSLAGMGTEAFFGQGTRLTVV.